The next 4 T cell receptor beta chains were all read from a single sample in a study of spatial heterogeneity in lung cancer. TCRdb reanalysed the 5' RACE reads using MiXCR and keeps one entry per CDR3 protein. The sample lists around 63,000 distinct CDR3 sequences; less than 10% were seen once. The time point: sample taken at primary tumor resection. From tumor, nontumor lung or frozen PBMC, whole RNA was taken unsorted for sequencing. Source: PBMCs, taken at surgery. Every receptor here comes from a female donor with early-stage non-small cell lung cancer.

This clonotype turned up a few times. The chain is built from TRBV5-1 and TRBJ2-7; 7 nucleotides agree with TRBD2. Germline V lookup: CDR1 SGHRS, CDR2 YFSETQ. This CDR3 is 16 amino acids long. The ends lost 0 bases at V and 0 bases at J; junction bases unmatched: 6. This CDR3 is CASSLGGSGRSYEQYF. The CDR3 nucleotides are TGCGCCAGCAGCTTGGGGGGTAGCGGGCGCTCCTACGAGCAGTACTTC.

The chain joins TRBV27 to TRBJ1-3, with 11 positions matching TRBD1. Trimming cost V 6 bases and J 3 bases; bases outside gene matches: 7. CDR3 length: 16 residues. Germline assignment: CDR1 MNHEY and CDR2 SMNVEV (reference sequence). The CDR3, as DNA: TGTGCCAGCAGGCCCCGGACAGGGGGCAGTGGAAACACCATATATTTT. Its protein product is CASRPRTGGSGNTIYF.

The table lists this clonotype with many counts. As DNA, the CDR3 is TGTGCCAGCAGTTCCTTAAGGGGACAGGGGACGGGCGAGCAGTACGTC. Amino acids: CASSSLRGQGTGEQYV. The chain links TRBV28 to TRBJ2-7; 10 bases map to TRBD1. Trimming at V came to 4 bases and at J to 6 bases, leaving 12 bases not matched to a gene. The CDR3 covers 16 residues. The germline V gene has CDR1 MDHEN and CDR2 SYDVKM.

This clonotype was seen a few times. This rearrangement joins TRBV11-2 to TRBJ2-7, with D perhaps matching TRBD2 (5 bases). There are 13 residues in the CDR3. V lost 0 bases and J lost 6, with 9 bases in between. CDR1 and CDR2 from the germline V gene are SGHAT and FQNNGV. CDR3 DNA sequence: TGTGCCAGCAGCTTAGATCTTCGGGGCGAGCAGTACGTC. Protein: CASSLDLRGEQYV.